This record concerns one T cell receptor (beta chain) sequence. Its antigen is not known. TCRdb re-clonotyped the PCR reads through MiXCR. The sample holds approximately 26,000 clones, around a quarter seen once. This sample stems from a study of metastatic and nonmetastatic thyroid tumors. Overall study: Across blood and tumor or nodule tissue, repertoires from malignant and benign thyroid patients were compared with one another. Study outcomes and limitations: Across blood and tumor, TCR beta diversity in malignant thyroid tumors was reportedly significantly higher than in benign nodules.

Each patient came to thyroid surgery without any prior treatment (of any kind). Trimming stripped 3 bases from V and 5 bases from J, with 7 bases between. Germline V gene lookup returns CDR1 KGHSH and CDR2 LQKENI. The CDR3 runs to 13 residues. V gene TRBV18 combines with J gene TRBJ2-2; D call uncertain. Sequenced material: blood. The clonotype was recovered from a female donor with papillary thyroid cancer or a benign thyroid nodule (not recorded which). Some clones in this sample may be carry-over from other donors' samples. CDR3 amino acids: CASSPFGTGELFF. The CDR3 coding sequence is TGTGCCAGCTCACCTTTCGGGACCGGGGAGCTGTTTTTT.